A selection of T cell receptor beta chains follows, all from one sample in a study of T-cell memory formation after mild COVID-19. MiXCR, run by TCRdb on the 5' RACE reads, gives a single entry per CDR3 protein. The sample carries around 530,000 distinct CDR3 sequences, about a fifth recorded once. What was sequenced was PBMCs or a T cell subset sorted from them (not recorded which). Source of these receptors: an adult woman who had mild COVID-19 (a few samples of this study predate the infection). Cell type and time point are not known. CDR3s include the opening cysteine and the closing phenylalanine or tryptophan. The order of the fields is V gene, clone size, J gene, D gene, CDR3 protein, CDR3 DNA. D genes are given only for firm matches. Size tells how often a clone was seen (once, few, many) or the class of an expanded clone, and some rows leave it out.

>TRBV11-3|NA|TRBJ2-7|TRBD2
CASSPLEAGGTYEQYF
TGTGCCAGCAGCCCTTTGGAAGCGGGAGGGACCTACGAGCAGTACTTC
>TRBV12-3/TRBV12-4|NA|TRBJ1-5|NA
CASTDGVWGPQHF
TGTGCCAGCACCGACGGAGTTTGGGGGCCCCAGCATTTT
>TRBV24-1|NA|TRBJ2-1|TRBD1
CATDRGGYEQFF
TGTGCCACGGACAGGGGTGGGTATGAGCAGTTCTTC
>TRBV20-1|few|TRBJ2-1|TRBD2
CSAYRLAGGRNEQFF
TGCAGTGCTTATCGACTAGCGGGGGGGCGCAATGAGCAGTTCTTC
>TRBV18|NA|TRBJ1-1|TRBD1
CASSPEEGAIGTEAFF
TGTGCCAGCTCGCCTGAAGAGGGGGCGATCGGCACTGAAGCTTTCTTT
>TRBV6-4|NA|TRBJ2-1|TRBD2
CASDYPGTKTNNEQFF
TGTGCCAGCGATTACCCCGGGACTAAAACCAACAATGAGCAGTTCTTC
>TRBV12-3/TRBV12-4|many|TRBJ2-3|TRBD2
CASRTSGTDTQYF
TGCGCCAGCAGAACTAGCGGCACAGATACGCAGTATTTT
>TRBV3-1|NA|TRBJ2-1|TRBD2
CASSRRPTSSGRGNEQFF
TGTGCCAGCAGCCGACGACCCACCTCAAGCGGGAGGGGCAATGAGCAGTTCTTC
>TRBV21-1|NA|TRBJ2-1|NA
CASSGARGRSYNEQFF
TGTGCCAGCAGTGGCGCGAGGGGGCGGTCCTACAATGAGCAGTTCTTC
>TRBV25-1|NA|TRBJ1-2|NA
CASSESQGRAGYTF
TGTGCCAGCAGTGAATCACAGGGTAGGGCTGGCTACACCTTC
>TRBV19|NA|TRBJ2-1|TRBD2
CASSITSGTGNEQFF
TGTGCCAGTAGTATCACTAGCGGGACGGGCAATGAGCAGTTCTTC
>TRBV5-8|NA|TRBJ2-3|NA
CASSLEGRGWPDTQYF
TGTGCCAGCAGCCTGGAGGGAAGGGGGTGGCCAGATACGCAGTATTTT
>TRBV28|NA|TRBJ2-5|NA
CASTPGFETQYF
TGTGCCAGCACCCCGGGGTTTGAGACCCAGTACTTC
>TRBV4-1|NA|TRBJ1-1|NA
CASSDPDKMNTEAFF
TGCGCCAGCAGCGATCCCGACAAGATGAACACTGAAGCTTTCTTT
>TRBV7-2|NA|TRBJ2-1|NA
CASSPGGAGYREQFF
TGTGCCAGCAGCCCTGGGGGGGCTGGGTACCGTGAGCAGTTCTTC
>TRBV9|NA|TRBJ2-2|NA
CASMTGNTGELFF
TGTGCCAGCATGACCGGGAACACCGGGGAGCTGTTTTTT
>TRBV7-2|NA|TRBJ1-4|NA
CASSLRGRGEKLFF
TGTGCCAGCAGCCTACGGGGGAGGGGTGAAAAACTGTTTTTT
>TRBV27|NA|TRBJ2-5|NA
CASSLWGAGETQYF
TGTGCCAGCAGTTTATGGGGGGCTGGCGAGACCCAGTACTTC
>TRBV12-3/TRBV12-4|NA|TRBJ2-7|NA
CASSSSRTYYEQYF
TGTGCCAGCAGTTCAAGTCGGACCTACTACGAGCAGTACTTC
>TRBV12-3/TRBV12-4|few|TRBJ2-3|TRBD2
CASIQTSGGADTQYF
TGTGCCAGCATCCAGACTAGCGGGGGGGCAGATACGCAGTATTTT
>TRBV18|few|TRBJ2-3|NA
CASSPRKGAADTQYF
TGTGCCAGCTCACCACGAAAAGGGGCGGCAGATACGCAGTATTTT
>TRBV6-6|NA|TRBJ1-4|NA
CASRGMRGNEKLFF
TGTGCCAGCAGGGGGATGCGAGGGAATGAAAAACTGTTTTTT
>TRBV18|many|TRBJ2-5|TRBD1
CASSSGQGAFETQYF
TGTGCCAGCTCATCGGGACAGGGGGCGTTTGAGACCCAGTACTTC
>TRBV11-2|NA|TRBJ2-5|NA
CASSLSSGKETQYF
TGTGCCAGCAGCTTATCCTCCGGGAAAGAGACCCAGTACTTC
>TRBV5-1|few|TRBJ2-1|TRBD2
CASSTPGLDEQFF
TGCGCCAGCAGCACCCCGGGACTAGATGAGCAGTTCTTC
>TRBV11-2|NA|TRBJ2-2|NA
CAGQLQGGELFF
TGTGCCGGACAATTGCAGGGCGGGGAGCTGTTTTTT
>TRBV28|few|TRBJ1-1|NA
CASSLQVGDEAFF
TGTGCCAGCAGTTTGCAGGTCGGGGATGAAGCTTTCTTT
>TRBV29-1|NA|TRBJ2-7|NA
CSVHTGAYEQYF
TGCAGCGTTCATACGGGGGCTTACGAGCAGTACTTC
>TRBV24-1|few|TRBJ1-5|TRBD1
CATAGTGGWGGNQPQHF
TGTGCCACCGCCGGGACAGGGGGATGGGGTGGCAATCAGCCCCAGCATTTT
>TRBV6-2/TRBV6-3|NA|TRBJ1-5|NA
CASSGWSGQPQHF
TGTGCCAGCAGTGGGTGGAGCGGGCAGCCCCAGCATTTT
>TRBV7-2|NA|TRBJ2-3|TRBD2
CASSLVPVAGGLADTQYF
TGTGCCAGCAGCTTAGTTCCAGTGGCGGGAGGGCTCGCAGATACGCAGTATTTT